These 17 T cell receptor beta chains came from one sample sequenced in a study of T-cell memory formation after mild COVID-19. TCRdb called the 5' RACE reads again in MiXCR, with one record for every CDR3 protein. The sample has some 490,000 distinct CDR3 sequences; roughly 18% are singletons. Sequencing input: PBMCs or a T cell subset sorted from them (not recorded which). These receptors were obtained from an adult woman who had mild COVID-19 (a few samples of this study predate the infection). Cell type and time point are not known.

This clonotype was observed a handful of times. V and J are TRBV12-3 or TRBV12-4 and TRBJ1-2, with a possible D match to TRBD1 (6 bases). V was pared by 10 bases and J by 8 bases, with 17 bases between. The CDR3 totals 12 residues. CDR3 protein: CATRVMGGGYTF. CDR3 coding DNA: TGTGCCACCAGAGTCATGGGGGGCGGCTACACCTTC.

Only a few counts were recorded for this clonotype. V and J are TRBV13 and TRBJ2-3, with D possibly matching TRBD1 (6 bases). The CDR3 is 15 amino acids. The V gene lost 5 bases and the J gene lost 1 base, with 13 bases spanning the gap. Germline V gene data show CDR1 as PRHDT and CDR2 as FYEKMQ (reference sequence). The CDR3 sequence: CASSDPGHGTDTQYF. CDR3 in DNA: TGTGCCAGCAGCGACCCGGGACATGGCACAGATACGCAGTATTTT.

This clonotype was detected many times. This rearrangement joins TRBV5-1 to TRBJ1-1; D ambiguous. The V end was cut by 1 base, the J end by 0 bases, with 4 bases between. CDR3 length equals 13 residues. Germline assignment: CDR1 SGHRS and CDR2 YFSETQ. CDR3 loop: CASSLILNTEAFF. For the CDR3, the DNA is TGCGCCAGCAGCTTGATCCTGAACACTGAAGCTTTCTTT. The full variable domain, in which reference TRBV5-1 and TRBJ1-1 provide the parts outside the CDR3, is KAGVTQTPRYLIKTRGQQVTLSCSPISGHRSVSWYQQTPGQGLQFLFEYFSETQRNKGNFPGRFSGRQFSNSRSEMNVSTLELGDSALYLCASSLILNTEAFFGQGTRLTVV.

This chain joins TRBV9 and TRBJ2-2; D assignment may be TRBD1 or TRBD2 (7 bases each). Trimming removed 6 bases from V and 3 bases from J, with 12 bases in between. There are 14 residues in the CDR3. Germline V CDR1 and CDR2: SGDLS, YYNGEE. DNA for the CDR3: TGTGCCAGCACCCCAGGGGGGGACACCGGGGAGCTGTTTTTT. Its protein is CASTPGGDTGELFF.

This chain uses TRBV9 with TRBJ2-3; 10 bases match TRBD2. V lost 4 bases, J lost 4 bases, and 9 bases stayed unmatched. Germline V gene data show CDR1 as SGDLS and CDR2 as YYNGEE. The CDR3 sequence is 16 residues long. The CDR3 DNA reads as TGTGCCAGCAGCCCCCGGCTAGCGGGAGCCTCAGATACGCAGTATTTT. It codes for CASSPRLAGASDTQYF.

DNA of the CDR3: TGTGCCAGCAGCCCTAGCCGTCGGACTAGCGGGAGTGACGAGCAGTTCTTC. Translated, it gives CASSPSRRTSGSDEQFF. V usage is TRBV27 and J usage is TRBJ2-1; 13 nucleotides agree with TRBD2. CDR1 is MNHEY and CDR2 is SMNVEV in the germline V gene (reference sequence). Unmatched junction bases numbered 15, after V lost 6 bases and J lost 10 bases. The CDR3 loop spans 17 amino acids.

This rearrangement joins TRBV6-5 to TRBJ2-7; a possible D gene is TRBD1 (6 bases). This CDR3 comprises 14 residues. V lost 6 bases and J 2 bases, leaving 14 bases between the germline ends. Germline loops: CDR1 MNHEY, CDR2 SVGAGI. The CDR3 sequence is CASSSTGLAYEQYF. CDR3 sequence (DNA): TGTGCCAGCAGCTCTACAGGGTTGGCCTACGAGCAGTACTTC.

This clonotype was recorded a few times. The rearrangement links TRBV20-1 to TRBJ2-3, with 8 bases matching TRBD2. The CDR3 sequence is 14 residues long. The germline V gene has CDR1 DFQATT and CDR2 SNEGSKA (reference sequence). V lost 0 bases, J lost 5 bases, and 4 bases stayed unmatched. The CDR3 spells CSARDGGAEDTQYF. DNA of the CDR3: TGCAGTGCTAGAGACGGGGGGGCCGAAGATACGCAGTATTTT.

CDR3 loop: CASSGLAGRFNEQFF. Written as DNA, the CDR3 is TGTGCCAGCAGCGGACTAGCGGGACGTTTCAATGAGCAGTTCTTC. This chain links TRBV12-3 or TRBV12-4 with TRBJ2-1, with 12 positions matching TRBD2. The CDR3 has 15 amino acids. With V trimmed by 6 bases and J by 6 bases, 6 bases remained unmatched.

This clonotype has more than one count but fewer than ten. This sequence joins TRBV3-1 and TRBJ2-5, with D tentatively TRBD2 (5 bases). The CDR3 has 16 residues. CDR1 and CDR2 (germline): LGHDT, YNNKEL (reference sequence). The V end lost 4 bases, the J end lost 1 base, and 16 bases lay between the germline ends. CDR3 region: CASSPGQRMIQETQYF. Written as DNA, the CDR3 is TGTGCCAGCAGCCCCGGCCAGCGGATGATCCAAGAGACCCAGTACTTC.

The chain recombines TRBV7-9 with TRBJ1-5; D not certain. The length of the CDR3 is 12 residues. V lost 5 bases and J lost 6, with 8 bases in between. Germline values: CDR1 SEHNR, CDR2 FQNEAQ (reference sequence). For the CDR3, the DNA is TGTGCCAGCAGCGAGATTAGTCAGCCCCAGCATTTT. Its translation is CASSEISQPQHF.

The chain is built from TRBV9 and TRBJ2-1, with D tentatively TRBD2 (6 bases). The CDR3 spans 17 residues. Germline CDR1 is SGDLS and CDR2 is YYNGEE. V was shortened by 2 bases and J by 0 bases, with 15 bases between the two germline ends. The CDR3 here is CASSVRLATSSYNEQFF. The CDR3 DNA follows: TGTGCCAGCAGCGTTCGGCTAGCGACAAGCTCCTACAATGAGCAGTTCTTC.

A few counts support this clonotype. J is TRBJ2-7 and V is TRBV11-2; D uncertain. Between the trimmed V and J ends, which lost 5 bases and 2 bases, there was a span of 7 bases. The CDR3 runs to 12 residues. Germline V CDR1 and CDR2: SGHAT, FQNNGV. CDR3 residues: CASSKGAYEQYF. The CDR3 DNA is TGTGCCAGCAGCAAGGGTGCCTACGAGCAGTACTTC.

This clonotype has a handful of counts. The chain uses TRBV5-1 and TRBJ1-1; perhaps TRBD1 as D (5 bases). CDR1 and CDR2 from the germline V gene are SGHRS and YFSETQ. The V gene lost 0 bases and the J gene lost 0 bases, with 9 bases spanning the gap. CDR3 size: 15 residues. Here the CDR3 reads CASSLDGGMNTEAFF. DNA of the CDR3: TGCGCCAGCAGCTTGGATGGGGGAATGAACACTGAAGCTTTCTTT.

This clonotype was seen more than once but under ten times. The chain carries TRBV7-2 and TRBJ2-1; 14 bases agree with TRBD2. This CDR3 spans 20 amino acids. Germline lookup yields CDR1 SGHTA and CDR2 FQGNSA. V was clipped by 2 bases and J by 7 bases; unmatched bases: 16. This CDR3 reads CASSLTPGLAGGALLNEQFF. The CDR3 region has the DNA TGTGCCAGCAGCTTAACTCCTGGACTAGCGGGAGGAGCCCTTCTAAATGAGCAGTTCTTC.

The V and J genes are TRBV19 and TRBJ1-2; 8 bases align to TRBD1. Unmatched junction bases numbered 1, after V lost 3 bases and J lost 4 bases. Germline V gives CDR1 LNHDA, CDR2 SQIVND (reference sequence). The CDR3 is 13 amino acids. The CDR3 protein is CASSMDRAYGYTF. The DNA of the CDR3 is TGTGCCAGTAGTATGGACAGGGCCTATGGCTACACCTTC.

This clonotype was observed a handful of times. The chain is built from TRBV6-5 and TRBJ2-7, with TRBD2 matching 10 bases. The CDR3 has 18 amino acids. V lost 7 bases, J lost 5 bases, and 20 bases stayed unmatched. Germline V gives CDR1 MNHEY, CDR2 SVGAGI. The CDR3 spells CASNARYGGSGGRDEQYF. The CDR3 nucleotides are TGTGCCAGCAACGCCCGTTACGGGGGTAGCGGGGGGCGGGACGAGCAGTACTTC.